Listed below are T cell receptor beta chains from one sample, sequenced in a study of blood T cell repertoires in COVID-19. Some clones are missing from TCRdb's copy, which holds only in-frame ones; the method was immunoSEQ multiplex PCR. Among about 140,000 clones listed, about four fifths were seen once. Sequencing used peripheral blood. These receptors were taken from a human donor in a cohort sampled during active COVID-19. The CDR3 runs from the conserved cysteine through the conserved F or W. The order of the fields is CDR3 DNA, CDR3 protein, clone size, D gene, J gene, V gene. The D gene is left open where the match is weak. Part of the rows lack a size; the others show once, few, many or a class for expanded clones.

TGTGCCACCAGTGATAGGACAGCTGGGGCCAACGTCCTGACTTTC | CATSDRTAGANVLTF | . | . | TRBJ2-6 | TRBV24-1
TGTGCCAGCAGTCGTCCGGGACAGGGTACAGATACGCAGTATTTT | CASSRPGQGTDTQYF | once | TRBD1 | TRBJ2-3 | TRBV27
TGTGCCAGCAGTGTTGCGTGGGGGCGCGCCACTGAAGCTTTCTTT | CASSVAWGRATEAFF | . | . | TRBJ1-1 | TRBV25-1
TGCGCCAGCAGCCCGGGTTGGTGGAGGTCAGGTGGTTCCTACGAGCAGTACTTC | CASSPGWWRSGGSYEQYF | once | . | TRBJ2-7 | TRBV4-1
TGTGCCAGCAGCTTATTGGTGACAGGGGGAACTGGGGAGCTGTTTTTT | CASSLLVTGGTGELFF | once | TRBD1 | TRBJ2-2 | TRBV7-8
TGTGCCACCAGCAGAGATCCACAGGGCGCAGCTTTCTTT | CATSRDPQGAAFF | . | . | TRBJ1-1 | TRBV15
TGCAGCGTTGATGGTCTAGCGGTAAAAGAGACCCAGTACTTC | CSVDGLAVKETQYF | . | TRBD2 | TRBJ2-5 | TRBV29-1
TGTGCCAGCAGCGTAGGGACAGTAAATGAGCAGTTCTTC | CASSVGTVNEQFF | . | TRBD1 | TRBJ2-1 | TRBV7-8
TGTGCCAGCAGTTTCGGCAGGGGTAACGAGCAGTACTTC | CASSFGRGNEQYF | . | . | TRBJ2-7 | TRBV27
TGTGCCAGCAGCTTAACAGGGACAGGTCTCAATTCACCCCTCCACTTT | CASSLTGTGLNSPLHF | . | TRBD1 | TRBJ1-6 | TRBV7-3
TGTGCCAGCAGCTTACAGGATGGCTACACCTTC | CASSLQDGYTF | . | . | TRBJ1-2 | TRBV7-9
TGTGCCAGCAGTGTCTTTGGCTCAACCTACGAGCAGTACTTC | CASSVFGSTYEQYF | . | . | TRBJ2-7 | TRBV2
TGTGCCATCAGGGGGGGGACGGAGAGTGCCGAAGAAGCTTTCTTT | CAIRGGTESAEEAFF | . | . | TRBJ1-1 | TRBV10-3
TGTGCCAGCAGCTGCTGGACAGTCCAAGAGACCCAGTACTTC | CASSCWTVQETQYF | few | . | TRBJ2-5 | TRBV11-3
TGTGCCAGCTTACAGGGGGATAATTCACCCCTCCACTTT | CASLQGDNSPLHF | . | TRBD1 | TRBJ1-6 | TRBV19
TGTGCCAGCAGCTTACCTCCCGCCTCAGGTGGCTACACCTTC | CASSLPPASGGYTF | once | . | TRBJ1-2 | TRBV7-2
TGCGCCAGCAGCCAAGATTGGGGGGGGGCAAACACAGATACGCAGTATTTT | CASSQDWGGANTDTQYF | . | . | TRBJ2-3 | TRBV4-3
TGTGCCAGCAGCCAAGGACTAGCGGGGGGTTCGGAGTACTTC | CASSQGLAGGSEYF | medium-sized | TRBD2 | TRBJ2-7 | TRBV3-1/TRBV3-2
TGTGCCAGCAGCTTAGGGGGACAAGGCAATCAGCCCCAGCATTTT | CASSLGGQGNQPQHF | . | . | TRBJ1-5 | TRBV7-9
TGTGCCACCAGTGATTCAACCCCCGGGACAGGGGGCTCAACTAATGAAAAACTGTTTTTT | CATSDSTPGTGGSTNEKLFF | . | TRBD1 | TRBJ1-4 | TRBV24-1
TGTGCCAGTCGGGACAGTAATTACAATGAGCAGTTCTTC | CASRDSNYNEQFF | . | TRBD1 | TRBJ2-1 | TRBV5-5
TGTGCCAGCAGGTTCCGGACAGGGCGACCCGGGGAGCTGTTTTTT | CASRFRTGRPGELFF | . | TRBD1 | TRBJ2-2 | TRBV2
TGTGCCAGCACCGGAGGCAGTTACAATGAGCAGTTCTTC | CASTGGSYNEQFF | . | . | TRBJ2-1 | TRBV6-5
TGTGCCATCAGCGGTGGGGCGGGGGCCGTACAAGAGACCCAGTACTTC | CAISGGAGAVQETQYF | . | . | TRBJ2-5 | TRBV10-3
TGTGCCAGCAGCCTGGGGACTAGCCCGGCCGGGGAGCTGTTTTTT | CASSLGTSPAGELFF | . | TRBD2 | TRBJ2-2 | TRBV5-5
TGTGCCAGCAGTCGCCGGACTAGCGGGGCCGGGGAGCTGTTTTTT | CASSRRTSGAGELFF | . | TRBD2 | TRBJ2-2 | TRBV2
TGCAGCGTTGGGATAGCGGGGGGCGGTAAGACCCAGTACTTC | CSVGIAGGGKTQYF | . | TRBD2 | TRBJ2-5 | TRBV29-1
TGTGCCAGCAGTTTTTCTGAGGACAGGGCGGGAGGAAACACCATATATTTT | CASSFSEDRAGGNTIYF | once | TRBD1 | TRBJ1-3 | TRBV2
TGTGCCAGCAGCTTAGATCGGGCAGGGGGATACTACACCTTC | CASSLDRAGGYYTF | . | TRBD1 | TRBJ1-2 | TRBV11-2
TGTGCCGGGCAGACCGGGGGGACTAGCAATCAGCCCCAGCATTTT | CAGQTGGTSNQPQHF | . | . | TRBJ1-5 | TRBV6-5
TGTGCCAGCAGCTTAAGGGCTAGCGGGGGCTCTACGCAGTATTTT | CASSLRASGGSTQYF | . | TRBD2 | TRBJ2-3 | TRBV7-3
TGCGCCAGCAGCGTAGAGGGCGGTAGCACAGATACGCAGTATTTT | CASSVEGGSTDTQYF | once | . | TRBJ2-3 | TRBV5-1
TGTGCCAGCAGGGACGTAGCGGGGGGGCCCGGGGAGCTGTTTTTT | CASRDVAGGPGELFF | . | TRBD2 | TRBJ2-2 | TRBV6-6
TGTGCCAGCAGCCTAGCGGGGGGTGGATTGGATACGCAGTATTTT | CASSLAGGGLDTQYF | once | TRBD2 | TRBJ2-3 | TRBV5-4
TGTGCCAGCAGCGACAGGTTGGCTGAAGCTTTCTTT | CASSDRLAEAFF | . | . | TRBJ1-1 | TRBV6-5